The 8 T cell receptor beta chains presented below share a single source sample, sequenced in a study of cytotoxic CD8 clonotypes in ibrutinib-treated CLL. Here immunoSEQ multiplex PCR was the method, and the copy in TCRdb shows in-frame clones only, minus some. The sample holds some 80,000 clones; around 75% are singletons and the top ten take approximately 5.1%. The source was PBMCs, collected after 12 months of ibrutinib treatment. The origin of the receptors is a human donor with chronic lymphocytic leukemia.

This CDR3 is CASTTTARGGAIRGYTF. DNA of the CDR3: TGTGCCAGCACTACCACCGCCCGGGGTGGTGCTATTCGGGGCTACACCTTC. The genes are TRBV28 and TRBJ1-2; D gene unclear. The V and J ends lost 7 bases and 8 bases respectively, with 29 bases between them. Germline V gives CDR1 MDHEN, CDR2 SYDVKM. The CDR3 sequence is 17 residues long.

The chain recombines TRBV19 with TRBJ2-7; D is possibly TRBD1 or TRBD2 (5 bases each). The CDR3 runs 15 residues. Germline CDR1 LNHDA, CDR2 SQIVND (reference sequence). V dropped 7 bases and J dropped 6 bases, with 22 bases sitting between them. CDR3 sequence: CASTPRIGELVEQYF. DNA for the CDR3: TGTGCCAGTACCCCTAGGATAGGGGAGCTTGTCGAGCAGTACTTC.

The rearrangement joins TRBV7-8 to TRBJ2-3, with D possibly being TRBD2 (5 bases). The V end was cut by 3 bases, the J end by 2 bases, with 6 bases between. The CDR3 contains 13 residues. Germline V lookup: CDR1 SGHVS, CDR2 FQNEAQ. CDR3 amino acids: CASSFGDTDTQYF. The CDR3 bases are TGTGCCAGCAGCTTCGGGGACACAGATACGCAGTATTTT.

V and J are TRBV9 and TRBJ2-5; either TRBD1 or TRBD2 may fit D (5 bases each). Trimming took 2 bases from V and 6 from J, leaving 14 bases between them. The CDR3 contains 14 residues. Germline V CDR1 and CDR2: SGDLS, YYNGEE. CDR3: CASSVRVDWQTQYF. The CDR3 nucleotides are TGTGCCAGCAGCGTCAGGGTGGACTGGCAGACCCAGTACTTC.

This clone was seen a few times. The chain couples TRBV19 to TRBJ2-3; TRBD2 matches 9 bases. This CDR3 comprises 13 residues. Germline V CDR1 and CDR2: LNHDA, SQIVND (reference sequence). With 10 bases clipped from V and 2 bases from J, the junction kept 4 bases outside the gene matches. CDR3 residues: CATRLAVTDTQYF. The CDR3 DNA is TGTGCCACCCGACTAGCGGTCACAGATACGCAGTATTTT. Drawing the rest from reference TRBV19 and TRBJ2-3, the complete variable domain is DGGITQSPKYLFRKEGQNVTLSCEQNLNHDAMYWYRQDPGQGLRLIYYSQIVNDFQKGDIAEGYSVSREKKESFPLTVTSAQKNPTAFYLCATRLAVTDTQYFGPGTRLTVL.

Here the CDR3 DNA reads TGCGCCAGCAGCGCGGACACCCATAATGAAAAACTGTTTTTT. Translating gives CASSADTHNEKLFF. The chain links TRBV5-1 to TRBJ1-4, with D maybe TRBD1 (5 bases). The CDR3 sequence is 14 residues long. V gave up 4 bases and J gave up 4 bases, with 11 bases separating them. Germline V gene sequence: CDR1 SGHRS, CDR2 YFSETQ.

The CDR3 reads CASSIGGSWGTDTQYF. The CDR3 DNA reads TGTGCCAGTAGTATTGGCGGGAGTTGGGGCACAGATACGCAGTATTTT. The chain has TRBV19 and TRBJ2-3; the match to TRBD2 covers 7 bases. Losses at the gene ends were 3 bases for V and 1 base for J; bases not matched to a gene: 7. The CDR3 length is 16 residues. Germline values: CDR1 LNHDA, CDR2 SQIVND (reference sequence).

This chain connects TRBV5-1 to TRBJ2-1; D possibly corresponds to TRBD2 (5 bases). CDR1 is SGHRS, CDR2 YFSETQ, per germline. V was cut by 0 bases and J by 2 bases, with 12 bases left in between. The CDR3 has 16 amino acids. For the CDR3, the DNA is TGCGCCAGCAGCTTGGCCCCCGGGGTGACCTACAATGAGCAGTTCTTC. This sequence encodes CASSLAPGVTYNEQFF.